The rows below give T cell receptor beta chains drawn from one sample of a study. Each CDR3 protein is one row after TCRdb ran MiXCR on the multiplex PCR reads. The sample carries 800 to 1,000 distinct CDR3 sequences, approximately 2.6% recorded once. The material sequenced was Tregs sorted from blood. The receptors here all came from a female donor with breast cancer. CDR3s include the opening cysteine and the closing phenylalanine or tryptophan. The D gene is left open where the match is weak. Clone size reads once, few, many, or a class if the clone is expanded.

v_call: TRBV12-3/TRBV12-4
j_call: TRBJ1-2
clone_size: medium-sized
d_call: -
cdr3_aa: CASSFGQGKNYGYTF
cdr3_nt: TGTGCCAGCAGTTTCGGACAAGGGAAGAACTATGGCTACACCTTC

v_call: TRBV12-3/TRBV12-4
j_call: TRBJ1-2
clone_size: medium-sized
d_call: -
cdr3_aa: CASSNGPRGYTF
cdr3_nt: TGTGCCAGCAGTAACGGACCGAGGGGCTACACCTTC

v_call: TRBV12-3/TRBV12-4
j_call: TRBJ1-2
clone_size: medium-sized
d_call: -
cdr3_aa: CASSFAGDGYTF
cdr3_nt: TGTGCCAGCAGTTTTGCCGGGGATGGCTACACCTTC

v_call: TRBV12-3/TRBV12-4
j_call: TRBJ1-2
clone_size: medium-sized
d_call: -
cdr3_aa: CASSTGLQGGYTF
cdr3_nt: TGTGCCAGCAGTACGGGACTTCAAGGTGGCTACACCTTC

v_call: TRBV12-3/TRBV12-4
j_call: TRBJ1-2
clone_size: medium-sized
d_call: -
cdr3_aa: CASSLAAGSYGYTF
cdr3_nt: TGTGCCAGCAGTTTAGCGGCGGGGAGCTATGGCTACACCTTC

v_call: TRBV12-3/TRBV12-4
j_call: TRBJ1-2
clone_size: medium-sized
d_call: -
cdr3_aa: CASTSQGGNYGYTF
cdr3_nt: TGTGCCAGCACCTCACAGGGCGGAAACTATGGCTACACCTTC

v_call: TRBV12-3/TRBV12-4
j_call: TRBJ1-2
clone_size: medium-sized
d_call: -
cdr3_aa: CASSPIRENGYTF
cdr3_nt: TGTGCCAGCAGTCCCATCAGGGAGAATGGCTACACCTTC

v_call: TRBV12-3/TRBV12-4
j_call: TRBJ1-2
clone_size: medium-sized
d_call: -
cdr3_aa: CASSPNDYGYTF
cdr3_nt: TGTGCCAGCAGCCCGAACGACTATGGCTACACCTTC

v_call: TRBV12-3/TRBV12-4
j_call: TRBJ1-2
clone_size: medium-sized
d_call: -
cdr3_aa: CASTASLGYGYTF
cdr3_nt: TGTGCCAGCACCGCTTCGTTGGGCTATGGCTACACCTTC

v_call: TRBV12-3/TRBV12-4
j_call: TRBJ1-2
clone_size: medium-sized
d_call: -
cdr3_aa: CASSLLGRETYGYTF
cdr3_nt: TGTGCCAGCAGTTTATTGGGCAGGGAGACCTATGGCTACACCTTC

v_call: TRBV12-3/TRBV12-4
j_call: TRBJ1-2
clone_size: medium-sized
d_call: -
cdr3_aa: CASSLRGQHGTGYTF
cdr3_nt: TGTGCCAGCAGTTTGAGAGGACAACACGGGACTGGCTACACCTTC

v_call: TRBV12-3/TRBV12-4
j_call: TRBJ1-2
clone_size: medium-sized
d_call: TRBD1
cdr3_aa: CASSLDRSYYGYTF
cdr3_nt: TGTGCCAGCAGTTTGGACAGGTCCTACTATGGCTACACCTTC

v_call: TRBV12-3/TRBV12-4
j_call: TRBJ1-2
clone_size: medium-sized
d_call: TRBD1
cdr3_aa: CASSADRVRGYTF
cdr3_nt: TGTGCCAGCAGTGCGGACAGGGTCCGAGGCTACACCTTC

v_call: TRBV12-3/TRBV12-4
j_call: TRBJ1-2
clone_size: large
d_call: -
cdr3_aa: CASSFQGGSYGYTF
cdr3_nt: TGTGCCAGCAGTTTTCAGGGAGGTTCCTATGGCTACACCTTC

v_call: TRBV12-3/TRBV12-4
j_call: TRBJ1-2
clone_size: medium-sized
d_call: -
cdr3_aa: CASSLDRPYGYTF
cdr3_nt: TGTGCCAGCAGCCTGGACAGACCTTATGGCTACACCTTC

v_call: TRBV12-3/TRBV12-4
j_call: TRBJ1-2
clone_size: medium-sized
d_call: -
cdr3_aa: CASRIRDTNGYTF
cdr3_nt: TGTGCCAGCCGGATCCGGGACACCAATGGCTACACCTTC

v_call: TRBV12-3/TRBV12-4
j_call: TRBJ1-2
clone_size: large
d_call: TRBD1
cdr3_aa: CASSSLGTGYGYTF
cdr3_nt: TGTGCCAGCAGTTCCCTCGGGACAGGGTATGGCTACACCTTC

v_call: TRBV12-3/TRBV12-4
j_call: TRBJ1-2
clone_size: large
d_call: -
cdr3_aa: CASSLGGPPRSYGYTF
cdr3_nt: TGTGCCAGCAGTTTAGGCGGTCCTCCCCGGAGCTATGGCTACACCTTC